The TCR beta chain under discussion was sequenced for a study of blood T cell repertoires in COVID-19. As for the study in general: The United States, Italy and Spain were the sources of the acute and convalescent COVID-19 samples. PBMCs, B-cell-depleted T cells, or T cells provided the cDNA or gDNA that made up the material.

In the source study's methods: The authors estimated nucleated cell counts from reference gene primer amplification. This table comes from immunoSEQ multiplex PCR, and its TCRdb copy is limited to in-frame clones, with some not included. The DNA gave D and trimming, while V, J and clone size come from that table. Of tens of thousands of clones listed, 88% were seen once; the top ten hold roughly an eighth. CDR1 and CDR2 (germline): SGDLS, YYNGEE. CDR3 length: 16 amino acids. J gave up 5 bases and V 4 bases, and 10 bases lay outside the gene matches. The J gene is TRBJ2-2, the V gene TRBV9; 8 bases match TRBD1. The receptor comes from a human donor with active COVID-19. The donor label of this sample is uncertain. The specimen was peripheral blood. The CDR3: CASSPKGQGNTGELFF. The CDR3 nucleotides are TGTGCCAGCAGCCCGAAAGGACAGGGAAATACCGGGGAGCTGTTTTTT.